A single sample is the source of the 25 T cell receptor beta chains below, sequenced in a study of metastatic and nonmetastatic thyroid tumors. TCRdb re-called clones via MiXCR from the PCR reads. The table includes around 26,000 clones, 13% detected once. There were no patients who had received any treatment before thyroid surgery. The specimen was blood. Receptor source: a female donor with papillary thyroid cancer or a benign thyroid nodule (not recorded which). Some clones in this sample may be carry-over from other donors' samples.

In its sample, this clone was seen many times. The chain links TRBV9 to TRBJ1-3, with D possibly matching TRBD1 (5 bases). Germline V lookup: CDR1 SGDLS, CDR2 YYNGEE. CDR3 size: 16 residues. V dropped 3 bases and J dropped 4 bases, with 17 bases sitting between them. The CDR3 DNA is TGTGCCAGCAGCGCCAACCCCGGGACGGGCGGAAACACCATATATTTT. Translating it yields CASSANPGTGGNTIYF.

This clone was detected ten times or more. The gene calls are TRBV5-1 and TRBJ2-3; the D gene is possibly TRBD1 (6 bases). CDR1 SGHRS and CDR2 YFSETQ come from the germline V gene. The CDR3 loop spans 16 amino acids. Trimming took off 4 bases at V and 4 bases at J, with 19 bases between the two ends. CDR3: CASSNRDKGSADTQYF. The CDR3 nucleotides read TGCGCCAGCAGCAACCGGGACAAAGGTTCCGCAGATACGCAGTATTTT.

This clone was seen many times. V is TRBV28 and J is TRBJ2-2, with a weak D call TRBD1 (6 bases). V gave up 6 bases and J gave up 7 bases, with 15 bases separating them. CDR1 and CDR2 (germline): MDHEN, SYDVKM. The CDR3 is made up of 14 amino acids. The CDR3 is CASRLRDIGGELFF. CDR3 DNA sequence: TGTGCCAGCAGACTCAGGGACATCGGCGGGGAGCTGTTTTTT. The full variable domain, in which reference TRBV28 and TRBJ2-2 provide the parts outside the CDR3, is DVKVTQSSRYLVKRTGEKVFLECVQDMDHENMFWYRQDPGLGLRLIYFSYDVKMKEKGDIPEGYSVSREKKERFSLILESASTNQTSMYLCASRLRDIGGELFFGEGSRLTVL.

V usage is TRBV29-1 and J usage is TRBJ2-7, with unresolved D. V lost 4 bases, J lost 0 bases, and 7 bases lay in between. CDR3 length equals 12 residues. CDR1 is SQVTM, CDR2 ANQGSEA, per germline. In nucleotides, the CDR3 is TGCAGCGTTGCTGAGACCTCCTACGAGCAGTACTTC. This gives the protein CSVAETSYEQYF.

This clone was recorded at least ten times. The chain links TRBV11-2 to TRBJ2-6, with D tentatively TRBD2 (6 bases). The germline CDR1 and CDR2 sequences are SGHAT and FQNNGV. V was trimmed by 8 bases and J by 0 bases, leaving 14 bases between them. This CDR3 comprises 16 residues. The CDR3 DNA is TGTGCCAGCGGTGGGTGGGGGGACTCTGGGGCCAACGTCCTGACTTTC. It is translated as CASGGWGDSGANVLTF.

This clone occurred many times. This chain connects TRBV7-2 to TRBJ2-1; weak D call: TRBD2 (5 bases). CDR3 length equals 14 residues. V was shortened by 3 bases and J by 8 bases, with 14 bases between the two germline ends. CDR1 SGHTA and CDR2 FQGNSA come from the germline V gene. The CDR3 loop reads CASSLGPGRDEQFF. The CDR3 DNA follows: TGTGCCAGCAGCTTGGGTCCCGGGCGGGATGAGCAGTTCTTC.

The rearrangement uses TRBV11-2 and TRBJ2-7, with D tentatively TRBD2 (5 bases). The V and J ends lost 5 bases and 2 bases respectively, with 16 bases between them. Germline V gene data show CDR1 as SGHAT and CDR2 as FQNNGV. The CDR3 runs 15 residues. CDR3: CASSPSGFGAYEQYF. The CDR3 DNA reads TGTGCCAGCAGCCCGAGCGGATTTGGGGCCTACGAGCAGTACTTC.

This clone occurred many times. This chain connects TRBV5-4 to TRBJ1-3; TRBD1 might be the D (6 bases). The CDR3 is 15 residues long. Germline V lookup: CDR1 SGHNT, CDR2 YYREEE (reference sequence). Trimming shortened V by 4 bases and J by 4 bases, and 15 bases separated the two germline ends. DNA of the CDR3: TGTGCCAGCAGCCCCGGGGCAGGGGTAGGAAACACCATATATTTT. Its translation: CASSPGAGVGNTIYF.

By share, this clone ranks as medium-sized (0.01 to 0.1%). The genes are TRBV6-1 and TRBJ1-6, with a possible D match to TRBD1 (6 bases). V lost 8 bases and J lost 9, with 17 bases in between. This CDR3 is built from 14 residues. CDR1 MNHNS and CDR2 SASEGT come from the germline V gene. The CDR3 DNA is TGTGCCAGCCGCCCGTGGGGGCTAAGTTCACCCCTCCACTTT. This codes for CASRPWGLSSPLHF.

In its sample, this clone was seen many times. The J gene is TRBJ2-5, the V gene TRBV6-1, with D perhaps TRBD1 (6 bases). The ends were cut back, 5 bases at V and 2 bases at J, with 15 bases in the middle. From germline, CDR1 is MNHNS and CDR2 SASEGT. CDR3 size: 15 residues. CDR3 sequence reads: CASSNTGQLQETQYF. CDR3 nucleotides: TGTGCCAGCAGTAACACAGGGCAACTACAAGAGACCCAGTACTTC.

There are many counts of this clone. The chain uses TRBV4-1 and TRBJ1-5, with a tentative D call TRBD1 (6 bases). Germline lookup yields CDR1 MGHRA and CDR2 YSYEKL. The CDR3 loop spans 16 amino acids. The V end was cut by 2 bases, the J end by 6 bases, with 17 bases between. The DNA of the CDR3 is TGCGCCAGCAGCCAAACCAGGACAGAGGACTTTCAGCCCCAGCATTTT. Its translation: CASSQTRTEDFQPQHF.

This clone was picked up many times. An end of the junction differs from the germline gene, which may be a read error. The chain uses TRBV20-1 and TRBJ1-1; D is ambiguous. Germline V gene lookup returns CDR1 DFQATT and CDR2 SNEGSKA (reference sequence). The CDR3 runs to 11 residues. The CDR3 is CSANPGGPKQF. The CDR3 DNA reads TGCAGTGCTAATCCGGGAGGGCCCAAACAGTTT.

In its sample, this clone was seen many times. This sequence joins TRBV2 and TRBJ2-7; no reliable D call. Germline values: CDR1 SNHLY, CDR2 FYNNEI. Deletions cut 4 bases from V and 2 bases from J, with 12 bases between. This CDR3 is built from 14 residues. Here the CDR3 reads CASSAPERAYEQYF. The CDR3 DNA reads TGTGCCAGCAGTGCCCCGGAGCGCGCCTACGAGCAGTACTTC.

This clone was detected ten times or more. This rearrangement joins TRBV5-1 to TRBJ2-3; no definite D call. The CDR3 runs to 16 residues. Germline V gives CDR1 SGHRS, CDR2 YFSETQ. V was clipped by 4 bases and J by 2 bases, with 17 bases between them. In nucleotides, the CDR3 is TGCGCCAGCAGCCCCCAGGTGGCAACACACACAGATACGCAGTATTTT. This translates into CASSPQVATHTDTQYF.

This clone was observed at least ten times. J is TRBJ1-1 and V is TRBV10-3; D might be TRBD1 (5 bases). V was trimmed by 0 bases and J by 2 bases, leaving 13 bases between them. The CDR3 sequence is 16 residues long. Germline V gene sequence: CDR1 ENHRY, CDR2 SYGVKD. Written as DNA, the CDR3 is TGTGCCATCAGTGAGTCGGGGGGAGGAACAAACACTGAAGCTTTCTTT. Protein sequence: CAISESGGGTNTEAFF.

At least ten counts were recorded for this clone. Its ends do not fully match the called genes, so a read error is possible. The chain couples TRBV2 to TRBJ2-4; TRBD2 is a possible D gene (5 bases). CDR1 SNHLY and CDR2 FYNNEI come from the germline V gene. The CDR3 runs 14 residues. DNA of the CDR3: TGTGCCAGCAGCGAAGCGGTAGCCAAAAACATTCAGTACTTC. It encodes CASSEAVAKNIQYF.

In this sample, this clone turned up many times. The V and J genes are TRBV5-1 and TRBJ2-3; weak D call: TRBD2 (6 bases). The CDR3 contains 14 residues. Germline assignment: CDR1 SGHRS and CDR2 YFSETQ. Trimming removed 7 bases at V and 5 bases at J, with 17 bases between. The CDR3 sequence: CASGVGSLGDTQYF. The CDR3 region has the DNA TGCGCCAGCGGGGTCGGGAGTCTCGGAGATACGCAGTATTTT.

Ten or more counts support this clone. This sequence joins TRBV12-3 or TRBV12-4 and TRBJ1-1; D not certain. V was clipped by 6 bases and J by 8 bases, with 13 bases between them. The CDR3 is 12 amino acids. CDR3 loop: CASRWTSGEAFF. CDR3 sequence (DNA): TGTGCCAGCAGGTGGACGAGCGGAGAAGCTTTCTTT.

The chain is built from TRBV6-2 or TRBV6-3 and TRBJ2-3; 11 bases line up with TRBD2. Germline CDR1 is MNHEY and CDR2 is SVGEGT. The CDR3 extends over 14 amino acids. V trimming: 6 bases; J trimming: 1 base; junction bases outside the gene matches: 0. This chain's CDR3 is CASRLAGGTDTQYF. CDR3 sequence (DNA): TGTGCCAGCAGACTAGCGGGAGGCACAGATACGCAGTATTTT.

In this sample, this clone turned up many times. V gene TRBV2 combines with J gene TRBJ2-3; D tentatively fits TRBD1 or TRBD2 (5 bases each). The CDR3 runs to 14 residues. Germline V gene data show CDR1 as SNHLY and CDR2 as FYNNEI. V dropped 1 base and J dropped 3 bases, with 8 bases sitting between them. CDR3 in amino acids: CASSEGWGTDTQYF. CDR3 nucleotides: TGTGCCAGCAGTGAAGGGTGGGGGACAGATACGCAGTATTTT.

This rearrangement joins TRBV5-5 to TRBJ2-7, with D possibly matching TRBD1 (5 bases). V lost 5 bases and J lost 3, with 9 bases in between. The CDR3 loop spans 12 amino acids. CDR1 and CDR2 (germline): SGHKS, YYEKEE (reference sequence). The CDR3 is CASSNRGYEQYF. Here the CDR3 DNA reads TGTGCCAGCAGTAATAGGGGCTACGAGCAGTACTTC.

This clone turned up a few times. A read error may be the cause here, since a much bigger clone is one base away. This specimen includes other DNA sequences encoding the same CDR3. The chain couples TRBV20-1 to TRBJ2-5; D might be TRBD1 (5 bases). Germline V lookup: CDR1 DFQATT, CDR2 SNEGSKA (reference sequence). The CDR3 has 14 residues. CDR3 sequence (DNA): TGCAGCGCTACAGGCCCTCTCGTTTCGGAGACCCAGTACTTC. It codes for CSATGPLVSETQYF.

This clone was seen many times. This chain uses TRBV11-2 with TRBJ2-1, with 11 bases identical to TRBD2. The V gene end was trimmed by 0 bases and the J gene end by 5 bases; junction bases not matched to a gene: 6. There are 17 residues in the CDR3. Germline CDR1 reads SGHAT; CDR2 reads FQNNGV. The CDR3, as DNA: TGTGCCAGCAGCTTAGATACTAGCGGGAGCGTCGACAATGAGCAGTTCTTC. It yields the protein CASSLDTSGSVDNEQFF.

This rearrangement joins TRBV11-1 to TRBJ1-2; tentative D call: TRBD1 (5 bases). From germline, CDR1 is SGHAT and CDR2 FQDESV (reference sequence). This CDR3 has 16 amino acids. V was clipped by 3 bases and J by 0 bases, with 14 bases between them. The CDR3 DNA is TGTGCCAGCAGCTTGGGCAGGGTCGAAGCTAACTATGGCTACACCTTC. This gives the protein CASSLGRVEANYGYTF. Full variable domain (missing parts from reference TRBV11-1 and TRBJ1-2): EAEVAQSPRYKITEKSQAVAFWCDPISGHATLYWYRQILGQGPELLVQFQDESVVDDSQLPKDRFSAERLKGVDSTLKIQPAELGDSAMYLCASSLGRVEANYGYTFGSGTRLTVV.

By sample share, this clone is medium-sized. The gene calls are TRBV19 and TRBJ2-7; D may correspond to TRBD1 or TRBD2 (5 bases each). This CDR3 has 12 amino acids. CDR1 is LNHDA and CDR2 is SQIVND in the germline V gene (reference sequence). The germline V and J ends were trimmed by 11 bases and 4 bases, with 15 bases remaining between them. The CDR3 loop is CAARGSGYEQYF. CDR3 bases: TGTGCCGCCCGGGGCTCCGGGTACGAGCAGTACTTC.